These 9 T cell receptor beta chains were all obtained from the same sample, sequenced in a study of OX40 agonist ivuxolimab in advanced cancers. The assay was immunoSEQ multiplex PCR, and TCRdb's table has in-frame clones only and misses some. The data show 25,000 to 30,000 clones, more than 75% seen once. The source material was CD4+ or CD8+ T cells sorted from blood, sampled in a trial of the OX40 agonist ivuxolimab. The receptors were gathered from an adult with an advanced solid tumor such as melanoma, head and neck, liver or kidney cancer.

Points on this clone: The sample contains more than one DNA sequence encoding this CDR3. The V and J genes are TRBV19 and TRBJ2-4; tentative D call: TRBD1 (6 bases). The CDR3 consists of 14 residues. Germline CDR1 is LNHDA and CDR2 is SQIVND (reference sequence). Trimming pared 5 bases from V and 1 base from J, leaving 9 bases between. Here the CDR3 reads CASSPTGAKNIQYF. CDR3 in DNA: TGTGCCAGTAGTCCCACAGGGGCCAAAAACATTCAGTACTTC.

In this sample, this clone turned up once. CDR3 bases: TGCGCCAGCAGCTTGAGGCTTGGACAGGGCCCTTACGAGCAGTACTTC. It encodes CASSLRLGQGPYEQYF. The rearrangement joins TRBV5-1 to TRBJ2-7, with 8 bases matching TRBD1. CDR1 and CDR2 from the germline V gene are SGHRS and YFSETQ. V was pared by 1 base and J by 4 bases, with 10 bases of the junction left unmatched. This CDR3 contains 16 residues.

The J gene is TRBJ1-2, the V gene TRBV6-5; D might be TRBD1 (6 bases). The CDR3 is 13 residues long. Trimming stripped 6 bases from V and 4 bases from J, with 12 bases between. The germline CDR1 and CDR2 sequences are MNHEY and SVGAGI. The DNA for the CDR3 is TGTGCCAGCAGCTCGACAGGTCCCTATGGCTACACCTTC. Protein: CASSSTGPYGYTF.

The gene calls are TRBV7-6 and TRBJ1-2; D not resolved. V was trimmed by 0 bases and J by 5 bases, leaving 16 bases between them. From germline, CDR1 is SGHVS and CDR2 FNYEAQ. The CDR3 is made up of 16 amino acids. CDR3 sequence: CASSLAPGPPRYGYTF. In nucleotides, the CDR3 is TGTGCCAGCAGCTTAGCCCCGGGTCCCCCACGGTATGGCTACACCTTC.

This clone has only a few counts. A read error may account for a junction end that differs from germline. This chain joins TRBV11-2 and TRBJ2-2, with TRBD2 matching 9 bases. From germline, CDR1 is SGHAT and CDR2 FQNNGV. This CDR3 is built from 12 residues. Written as DNA, the CDR3 is TGTGCCAGCAGCTTAGGGGTAGCGGGGGCTATTTTT. Translation gives CASSLGVAGAIF.

The CDR3 coding sequence is TGTGCCAGCAGCCCTGCCCCGGGACAGGGTTTGACTCGGGAGCTGTTTTTT. It encodes CASSPAPGQGLTRELFF. The chain has TRBV5-5 and TRBJ2-2; 9 nucleotides match TRBD1. Germline V gene sequence: CDR1 SGHKS, CDR2 YYEKEE (reference sequence). This CDR3 region has 17 residues. V shed 4 bases, J shed 9 bases, and the junction held 16 bases outside the gene matches.

The chain has TRBV4-3 and TRBJ1-2; 7 nucleotides agree with TRBD1. The CDR3 runs to 15 residues. V lost 1 base, J lost 6 bases, and 8 bases stayed unmatched. Germline V CDR1 and CDR2: LGHNA, YSLEER. The CDR3 protein is CASSQVAGGKDGYTF. Here the CDR3 DNA reads TGCGCCAGCAGCCAAGTGGCAGGGGGTAAAGATGGCTACACCTTC.

The CDR3 loop reads CASSTTTGSTSEAFF. CDR3 in DNA: TGTGCCAGCAGCACGACCACAGGGAGCACCTCTGAAGCTTTCTTT. V and J are TRBV7-9 and TRBJ1-1, with D possibly matching TRBD1 (6 bases). The length of the CDR3 is 15 residues. The V end lost 5 bases, the J end lost 6 bases, and 19 bases lay between the germline ends. CDR1 SEHNR and CDR2 FQNEAQ come from the germline V gene (reference sequence).

This chain links TRBV9 with TRBJ1-1, with D unclear. The V end lost 0 bases, the J end lost 1 base, and 7 bases lay between the germline ends. Germline V gives CDR1 SGDLS, CDR2 YYNGEE. The CDR3 loop spans 14 amino acids. The CDR3 DNA sequence: TGTGCCAGCAGCGTAGCATGGTCGAACACTGAAGCTTTCTTT. It codes for CASSVAWSNTEAFF. Combining the CDR3 with reference TRBV9 and TRBJ1-1 gives the whole variable domain DSGVTQTPKHLITATGQRVTLRCSPRSGDLSVYWYQQSLDQGLQFLIQYYNGEERAKGNILERFSAQQFPDLHSELNLSSLELGDSALYFCASSVAWSNTEAFFGQGTRLTVV.